Following are 2 T cell receptor beta chains from one sample sequenced in a study of response to subunit inactivated influenza vaccine. TCRdb passed the RT-PCR reads through MiXCR, listing each CDR3 protein once. The sample records 500,000 to 750,000 distinct CDR3 sequences, 14% being singletons. The sequencing used PBMCs from blood, collected 12 days after vaccination. Source of these receptors: a man in his forties or fifties who received an inactivated influenza vaccine.

V is TRBV9 and J is TRBJ2-2; D is possibly TRBD1 (6 bases). Germline CDR1 is SGDLS and CDR2 is YYNGEE. V was cut by 0 bases and J by 5 bases, with 17 bases left in between. The CDR3 has 17 amino acids. The CDR3 DNA reads as TGTGCCAGCAGCGTAGATTCTGGGGGCGCAATTACCGGGGAGCTGTTTTTT. This translates into CASSVDSGGAITGELFF. The complete variable domain, with remaining parts taken from reference TRBV9 and TRBJ2-2, reads DSGVTQTPKHLITATGQRVTLRCSPRSGDLSVYWYQQSLDQGLQFLIQYYNGEERAKGNILERFSAQQFPDLHSELNLSSLELGDSALYFCASSVDSGGAITGELFFGEGSRLTVL.

This clonotype showed up just a few times. The chain combines TRBV15 with TRBJ2-1, with D unclear. Trimming left V 1 base short and J 6 bases short, with 7 bases between. The CDR3 covers 13 residues. Germline lookup yields CDR1 LNHNV and CDR2 YYDKDF (reference sequence). The CDR3 is CATSRAVGNEQFF. In DNA form, the CDR3 reads TGTGCCACCAGCAGAGCGGTGGGCAATGAGCAGTTCTTC. The whole variable domain, filled in from reference TRBV15 and TRBJ2-1, reads DAMVIQNPRYQVTQFGKPVTLSCSQTLNHNVMYWYQQKSSQAPKLLFHYYDKDFNNEADTPDNFQSRRPNTSFCFLDIRSPGLGDTAMYLCATSRAVGNEQFFGPGTRLTVL.